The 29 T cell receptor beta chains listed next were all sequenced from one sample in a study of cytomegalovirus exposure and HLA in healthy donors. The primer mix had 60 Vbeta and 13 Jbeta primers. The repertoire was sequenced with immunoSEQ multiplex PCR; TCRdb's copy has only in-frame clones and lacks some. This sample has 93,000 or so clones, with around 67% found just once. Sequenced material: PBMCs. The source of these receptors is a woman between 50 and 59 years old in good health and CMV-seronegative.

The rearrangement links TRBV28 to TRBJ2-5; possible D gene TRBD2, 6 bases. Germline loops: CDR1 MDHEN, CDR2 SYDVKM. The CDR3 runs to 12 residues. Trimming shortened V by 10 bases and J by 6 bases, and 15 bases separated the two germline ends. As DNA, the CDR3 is TGTGCCATCGGGAGAAGTGAAAAGACCCAGTACTTC. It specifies CAIGRSEKTQYF.

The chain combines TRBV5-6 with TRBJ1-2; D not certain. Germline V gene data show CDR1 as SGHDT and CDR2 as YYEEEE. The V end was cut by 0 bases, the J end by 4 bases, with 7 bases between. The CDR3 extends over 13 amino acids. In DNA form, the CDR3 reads TGTGCCAGCAGCTTGGGGCAGTTCTATGGCTACACCTTC. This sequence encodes CASSLGQFYGYTF. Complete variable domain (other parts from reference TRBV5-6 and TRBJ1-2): DAGVTQSPTHLIKTRGQQVTLRCSPKSGHDTVSWYQQALGQGPQFIFQYYEEEERQRGNFPDRFSGHQFPNYSSELNVNALLLGDSALYLCASSLGQFYGYTFGSGTRLTVV.

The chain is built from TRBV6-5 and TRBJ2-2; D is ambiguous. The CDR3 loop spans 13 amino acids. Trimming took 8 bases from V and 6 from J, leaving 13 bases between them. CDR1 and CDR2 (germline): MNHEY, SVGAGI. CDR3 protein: CASANRGPGELFF. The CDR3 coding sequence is TGTGCCAGCGCTAACCGAGGCCCCGGGGAGCTGTTTTTT.

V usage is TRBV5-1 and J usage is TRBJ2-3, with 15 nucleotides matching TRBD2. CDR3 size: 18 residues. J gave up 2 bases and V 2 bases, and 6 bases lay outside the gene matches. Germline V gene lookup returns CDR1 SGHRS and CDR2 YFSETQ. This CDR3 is CASSLGTSGGYVTDTQYF. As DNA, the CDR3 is TGCGCCAGCAGCTTAGGGACTAGCGGGGGGTACGTCACAGATACGCAGTATTTT.

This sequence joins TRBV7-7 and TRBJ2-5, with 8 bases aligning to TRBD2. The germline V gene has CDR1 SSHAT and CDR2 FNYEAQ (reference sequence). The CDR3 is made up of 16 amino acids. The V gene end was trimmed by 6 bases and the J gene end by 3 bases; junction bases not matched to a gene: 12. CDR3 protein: CASRKLPLAGKETQYF. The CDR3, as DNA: TGTGCCAGCAGGAAATTGCCCTTAGCGGGGAAAGAGACCCAGTACTTC. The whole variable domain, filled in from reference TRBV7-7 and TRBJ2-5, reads GAGVSQSPRYKVTKRGQDVTLRCDPISSHATLYWYQQALGQGPEFLTYFNYEAQPDKSGLPSDRFSAERPEGSISTLTIQRTEQRDSAMYRCASRKLPLAGKETQYFGPGTRLLVL.

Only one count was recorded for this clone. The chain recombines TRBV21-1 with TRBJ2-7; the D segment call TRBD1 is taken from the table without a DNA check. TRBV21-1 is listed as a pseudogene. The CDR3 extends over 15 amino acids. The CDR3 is CASSKEDSRSYEQYF. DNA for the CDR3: TGTGCCAGCAGCAAAGAGGACAGCCGGTCCTACGAGCAGTACTTC.

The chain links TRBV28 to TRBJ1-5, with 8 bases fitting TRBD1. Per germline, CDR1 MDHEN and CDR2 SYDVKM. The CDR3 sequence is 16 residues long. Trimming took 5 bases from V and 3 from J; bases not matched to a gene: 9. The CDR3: CASSPLGQGPNQPQHF. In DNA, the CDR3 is TGTGCCAGCAGTCCCCTCGGACAGGGTCCCAATCAGCCCCAGCATTTT. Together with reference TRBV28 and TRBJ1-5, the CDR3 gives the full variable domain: DVKVTQSSRYLVKRTGEKVFLECVQDMDHENMFWYRQDPGLGLRLIYFSYDVKMKEKGDIPEGYSVSREKKERFSLILESASTNQTSMYLCASSPLGQGPNQPQHFGDGTRLSIL.

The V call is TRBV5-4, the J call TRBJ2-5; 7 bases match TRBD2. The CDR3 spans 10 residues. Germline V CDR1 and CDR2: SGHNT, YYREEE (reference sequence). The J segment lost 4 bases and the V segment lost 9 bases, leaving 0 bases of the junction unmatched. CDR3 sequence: CATGGETQYF. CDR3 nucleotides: TGTGCCACGGGGGGAGAGACCCAGTACTTC.

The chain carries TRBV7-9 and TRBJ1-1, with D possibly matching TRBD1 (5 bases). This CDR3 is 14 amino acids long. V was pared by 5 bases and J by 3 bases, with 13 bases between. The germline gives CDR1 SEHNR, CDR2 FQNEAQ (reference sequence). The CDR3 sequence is CASSDHRGDTEAFF. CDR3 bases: TGTGCCAGCAGCGATCACCGGGGGGACACTGAAGCTTTCTTT.

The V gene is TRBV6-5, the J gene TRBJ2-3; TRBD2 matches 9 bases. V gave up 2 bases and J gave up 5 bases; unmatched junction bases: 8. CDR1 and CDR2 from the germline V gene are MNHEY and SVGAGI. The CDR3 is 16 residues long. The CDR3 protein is CASSYNPSGEVDTQYF. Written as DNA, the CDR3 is TGTGCCAGCAGTTACAACCCTAGCGGGGAGGTAGATACGCAGTATTTT.

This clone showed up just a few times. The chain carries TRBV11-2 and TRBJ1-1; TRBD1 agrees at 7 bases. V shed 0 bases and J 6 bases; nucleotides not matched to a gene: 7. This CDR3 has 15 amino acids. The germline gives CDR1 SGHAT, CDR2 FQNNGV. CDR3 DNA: TGTGCCAGCAGCTTAGAGGAGACAGGGTGGGCTGAAGCTTTCTTT. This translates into CASSLEETGWAEAFF.

DNA of the CDR3: TGCGCCAGCAGGGGGACAGGGCTCCACAATGAGCAGTTCTTC. It specifies CASRGTGLHNEQFF. J is TRBJ2-1 and V is TRBV5-1, with 9 bases that match TRBD1. In germline, CDR1 is SGHRS, CDR2 YFSETQ. J gave up 5 bases and V 5 bases, and 5 bases lay outside the gene matches. The CDR3 sequence is 14 residues long.

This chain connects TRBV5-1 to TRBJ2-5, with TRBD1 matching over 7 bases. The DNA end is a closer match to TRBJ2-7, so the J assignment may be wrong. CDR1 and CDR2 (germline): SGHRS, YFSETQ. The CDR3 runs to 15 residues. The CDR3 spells CASSLVAGGEYEQYF. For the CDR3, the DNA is TGCGCCAGCAGCTTGGTGGCAGGGGGAGAATACGAGCAGTACTTC.

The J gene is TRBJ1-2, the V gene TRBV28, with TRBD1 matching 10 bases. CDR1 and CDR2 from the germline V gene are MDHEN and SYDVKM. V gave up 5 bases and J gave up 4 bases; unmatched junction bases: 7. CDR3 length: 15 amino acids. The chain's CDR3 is CASSDGTGVSYGYTF. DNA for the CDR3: TGTGCCAGCAGTGACGGGACAGGGGTGAGCTATGGCTACACCTTC.

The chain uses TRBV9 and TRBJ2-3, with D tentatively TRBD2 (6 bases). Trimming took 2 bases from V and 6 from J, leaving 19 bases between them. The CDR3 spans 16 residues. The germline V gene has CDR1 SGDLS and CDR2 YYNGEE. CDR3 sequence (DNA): TGTGCCAGCAGCGTGGGAGGAGCACCAATAGGGGATACGCAGTATTTT. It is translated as CASSVGGAPIGDTQYF.

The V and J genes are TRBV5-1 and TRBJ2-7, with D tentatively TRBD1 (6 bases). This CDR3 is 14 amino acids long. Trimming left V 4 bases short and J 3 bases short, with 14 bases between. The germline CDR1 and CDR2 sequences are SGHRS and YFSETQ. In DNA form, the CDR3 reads TGCGCCAGCAGCCTGATGACAGGTGACTACGAGCAGTACTTC. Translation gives CASSLMTGDYEQYF.

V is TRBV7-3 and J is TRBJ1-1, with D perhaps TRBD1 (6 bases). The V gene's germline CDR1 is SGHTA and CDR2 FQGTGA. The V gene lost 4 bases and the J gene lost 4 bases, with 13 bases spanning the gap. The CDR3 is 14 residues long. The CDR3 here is CASSSQGRGTEAFF. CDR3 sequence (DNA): TGTGCCAGCAGCTCTCAGGGGCGCGGCACTGAAGCTTTCTTT.

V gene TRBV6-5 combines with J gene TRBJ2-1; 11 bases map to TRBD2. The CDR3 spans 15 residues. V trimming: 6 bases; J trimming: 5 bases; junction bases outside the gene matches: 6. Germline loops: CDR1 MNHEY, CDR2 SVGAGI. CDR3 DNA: TGTGCCAGCAGCCCCAGGACTAGCGGGCACAATGAGCAGTTCTTC. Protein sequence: CASSPRTSGHNEQFF.

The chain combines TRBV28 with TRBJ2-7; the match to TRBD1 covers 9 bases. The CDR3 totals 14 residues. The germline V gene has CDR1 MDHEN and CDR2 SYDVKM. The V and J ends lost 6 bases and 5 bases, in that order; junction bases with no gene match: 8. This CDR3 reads CASSTDRGSDEQYF. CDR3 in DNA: TGTGCCAGCAGCACCGACAGGGGGTCGGACGAGCAGTACTTC.

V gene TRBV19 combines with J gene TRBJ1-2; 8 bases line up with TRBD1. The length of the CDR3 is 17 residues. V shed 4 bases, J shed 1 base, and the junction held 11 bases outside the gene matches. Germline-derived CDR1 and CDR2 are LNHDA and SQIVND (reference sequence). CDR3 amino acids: CASSKSGQGTNNYGYTF. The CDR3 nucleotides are TGTGCCAGTAGTAAGTCCGGACAGGGTACAAATAACTATGGCTACACCTTC.

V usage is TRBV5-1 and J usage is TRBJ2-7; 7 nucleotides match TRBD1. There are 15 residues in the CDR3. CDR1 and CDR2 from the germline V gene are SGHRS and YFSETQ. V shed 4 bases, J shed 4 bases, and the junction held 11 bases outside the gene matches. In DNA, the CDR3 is TGCGCCAGCAGCCCTTTGACAGGGACACCTTACGAGCAGTACTTC. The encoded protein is CASSPLTGTPYEQYF.

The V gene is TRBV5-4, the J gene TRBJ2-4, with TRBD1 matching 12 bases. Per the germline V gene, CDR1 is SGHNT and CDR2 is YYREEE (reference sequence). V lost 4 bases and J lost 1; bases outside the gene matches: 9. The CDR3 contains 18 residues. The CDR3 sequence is CASSLPGQGAGAKNIQYF. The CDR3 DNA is TGTGCCAGCAGCCTCCCGGGACAGGGGGCGGGGGCCAAAAACATTCAGTACTTC.

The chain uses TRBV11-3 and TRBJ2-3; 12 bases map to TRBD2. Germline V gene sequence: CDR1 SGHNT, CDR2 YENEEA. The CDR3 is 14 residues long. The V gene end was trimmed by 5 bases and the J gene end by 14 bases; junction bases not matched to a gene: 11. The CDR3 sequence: CASSGSSGRAGAYF. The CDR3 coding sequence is TGTGCCAGCAGCGGATCTAGCGGGAGGGCCGGGGCGTATTTT.

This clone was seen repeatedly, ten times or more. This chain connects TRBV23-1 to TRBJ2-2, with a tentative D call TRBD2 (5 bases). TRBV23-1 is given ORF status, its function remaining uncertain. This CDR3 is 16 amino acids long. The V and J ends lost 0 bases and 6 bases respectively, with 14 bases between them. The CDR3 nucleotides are TGCGCCAGCAGTCAATCTTCGGGGAGTAGGGCCGGGGAGCTGTTTTTT. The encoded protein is CASSQSSGSRAGELFF.

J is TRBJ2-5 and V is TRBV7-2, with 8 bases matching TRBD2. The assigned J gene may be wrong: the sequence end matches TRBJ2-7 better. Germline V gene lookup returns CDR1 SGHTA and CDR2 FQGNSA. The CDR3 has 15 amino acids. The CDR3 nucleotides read TGTGCCAGCAGCCGATCCCCGGGGGGGACCTACGAGCAGTACTTC. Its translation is CASSRSPGGTYEQYF.

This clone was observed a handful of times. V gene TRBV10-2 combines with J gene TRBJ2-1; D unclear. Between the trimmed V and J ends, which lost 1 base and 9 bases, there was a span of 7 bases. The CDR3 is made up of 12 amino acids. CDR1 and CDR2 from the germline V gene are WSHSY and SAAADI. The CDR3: CASSEYSGEQFF. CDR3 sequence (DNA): TGCGCCAGCAGTGAGTATAGTGGTGAGCAGTTCTTC.

The CDR3 coding sequence is TGTGCCATCAGCGCAGGGACTAGCGGGAGTCTGGAGACCCAGTACTTC. Protein sequence: CAISAGTSGSLETQYF. This chain links TRBV10-3 with TRBJ2-5; 14 bases are shared with TRBD2. After removal of 6 bases from V and 5 bases from J, the junction contained 8 bases not matched to a gene. CDR1 ENHRY and CDR2 SYGVKD come from the germline V gene. CDR3 length equals 16 residues.

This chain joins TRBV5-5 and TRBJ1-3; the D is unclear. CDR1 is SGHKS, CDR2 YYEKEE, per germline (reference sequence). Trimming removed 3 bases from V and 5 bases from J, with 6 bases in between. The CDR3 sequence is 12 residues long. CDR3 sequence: CASSSPRNTIYF. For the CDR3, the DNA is TGTGCCAGCAGCTCCCCAAGAAACACCATATATTTT.

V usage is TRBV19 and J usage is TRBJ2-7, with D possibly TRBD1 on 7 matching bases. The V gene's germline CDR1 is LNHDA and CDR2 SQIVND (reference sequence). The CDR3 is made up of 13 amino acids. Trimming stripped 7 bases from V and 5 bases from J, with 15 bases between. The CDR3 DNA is TGTGCCAGTACGGGGGCAGGGGGTGACGAGCAGTACTTC. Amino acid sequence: CASTGAGGDEQYF.